This T cell receptor beta chain emerged from a study of OX40 agonist ivuxolimab in advanced cancers. Study-level results: CD4+ and CD8+ T cells in blood underwent clonal expansion by week 6 at 0.1 to 3.0 mg/kg.

CDR1 and CDR2 (germline): MDHEN, SYDVKM. The CDR3 is 18 amino acids. V shed 2 bases and J shed 8 bases, with 22 bases lying between them. Some clones are missing from TCRdb's copy, which holds only in-frame ones; the method was immunoSEQ multiplex PCR. The sample lists tens of thousands of clones; roughly 89% were seen once. Regarding this clone: The antigen is not known.

The starting material was CD4+ or CD8+ T cells sorted from blood, obtained in a trial of the OX40 agonist ivuxolimab. The sequence was obtained from an adult with an advanced solid tumor such as melanoma, head and neck, liver or kidney cancer. The chain has TRBV28 and TRBJ1-6, with D perhaps matching TRBD1 (5 bases). The CDR3 here is CASSLAQFGGGSHSPLHF. CDR3 in DNA: TGTGCCAGCAGTTTAGCCCAGTTCGGGGGTGGATCCCATTCACCCCTCCACTTT.